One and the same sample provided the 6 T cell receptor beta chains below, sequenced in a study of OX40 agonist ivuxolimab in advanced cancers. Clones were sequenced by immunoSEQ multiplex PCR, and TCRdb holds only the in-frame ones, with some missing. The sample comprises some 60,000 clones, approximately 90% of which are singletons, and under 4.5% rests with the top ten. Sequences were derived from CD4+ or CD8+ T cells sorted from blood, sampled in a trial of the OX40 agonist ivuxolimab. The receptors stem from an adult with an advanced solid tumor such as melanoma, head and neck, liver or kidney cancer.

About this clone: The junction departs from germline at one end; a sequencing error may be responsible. The CDR3 region is CAVRETGWETQYF. The CDR3 nucleotides read TGTGCCGTCAGGGAGACAGGGTGGGAGACCCAGTACTTC. The chain couples TRBV10-3 to TRBJ2-5; 7 positions match TRBD1. Germline V gene lookup returns CDR1 ENHRY and CDR2 SYGVKD. This CDR3 is built from 13 residues.

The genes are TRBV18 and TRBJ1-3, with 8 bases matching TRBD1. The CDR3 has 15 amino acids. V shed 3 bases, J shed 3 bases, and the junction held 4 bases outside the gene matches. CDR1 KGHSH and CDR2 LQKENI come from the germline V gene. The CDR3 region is CASSPGTGSGNTIYF. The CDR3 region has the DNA TGTGCCAGCTCACCTGGGACAGGTAGTGGAAACACCATATATTTT.

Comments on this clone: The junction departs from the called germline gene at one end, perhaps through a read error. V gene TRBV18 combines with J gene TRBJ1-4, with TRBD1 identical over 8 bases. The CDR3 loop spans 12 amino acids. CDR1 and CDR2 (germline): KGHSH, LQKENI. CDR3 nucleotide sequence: TGTGCCAGCTCCGAATCCGCCGAGGACAGGGTTTTT. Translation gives CASSESAEDRVF.

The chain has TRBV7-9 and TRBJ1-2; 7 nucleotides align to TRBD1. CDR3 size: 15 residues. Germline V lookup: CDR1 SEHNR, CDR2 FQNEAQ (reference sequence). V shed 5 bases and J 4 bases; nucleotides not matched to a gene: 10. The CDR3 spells CASSEGQPTIYGYTF. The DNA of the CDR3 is TGTGCCAGCAGCGAGGGACAGCCGACTATCTATGGCTACACCTTC.

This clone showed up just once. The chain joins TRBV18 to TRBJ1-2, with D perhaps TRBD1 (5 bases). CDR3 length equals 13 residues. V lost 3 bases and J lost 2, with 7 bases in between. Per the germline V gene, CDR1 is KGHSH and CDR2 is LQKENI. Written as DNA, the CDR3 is TGTGCCAGCTCACCGGGGGAGAACTATGGCTACACCTTC. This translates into CASSPGENYGYTF.

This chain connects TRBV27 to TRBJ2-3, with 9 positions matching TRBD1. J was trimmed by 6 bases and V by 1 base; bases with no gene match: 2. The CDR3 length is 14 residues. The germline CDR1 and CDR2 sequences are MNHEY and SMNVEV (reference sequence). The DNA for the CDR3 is TGTGCCAGCAGTTTATGGACAGGGGAGGATACGCAGTATTTT. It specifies CASSLWTGEDTQYF.